The 22 T cell receptor beta chains reported below all come from one sample, sequenced in a study of cytomegalovirus exposure and HLA in healthy donors. PCR involved 60 Vbeta and 13 Jbeta primers. Assay: immunoSEQ multiplex PCR; the TCRdb copy retains only in-frame clones and omits some. The table has about 85,000 clones, about four fifths seen once. Sequenced: PBMCs. The receptors originated from a man between 50 and 59 years old in good health and CMV-seropositive.

Only a few counts were recorded for this clone. The V call is TRBV2, the J call TRBJ1-1, with 7 bases that match TRBD1. CDR1 and CDR2 (germline): SNHLY, FYNNEI. The CDR3 is made up of 14 amino acids. Trimming took 6 bases from V and 1 from J; bases not matched to a gene: 5. The CDR3 nucleotides read TGTGCCAGCAGAGGGGGACAGAGGAACACTGAAGCTTTCTTT. Its translation is CASRGGQRNTEAFF.

The gene calls are TRBV4-2 and TRBJ1-1, with 7 bases aligning to TRBD1. Trimming took 4 bases from V and 4 from J; bases not matched to a gene: 6. This CDR3 contains 14 residues. Germline CDR1 and CDR2: LGHNA and YNFKEQ. CDR3: CASSREQGLTEAFF. DNA for the CDR3: TGTGCCAGCAGCCGCGAACAGGGGCTCACTGAAGCTTTCTTT.

The chain uses TRBV7-9 and TRBJ1-1; no clear D. Germline V gives CDR1 SEHNR, CDR2 FQNEAQ (reference sequence). The length of the CDR3 is 13 residues. Trimming cost V 7 bases and J 1 base, with 10 bases left between them. The CDR3 nucleotides are TGTGCCAGCACCCCCGGAGGGAACACTGAAGCTTTCTTT. Translated, it gives CASTPGGNTEAFF.

The V call is TRBV7-9, the J call TRBJ2-6, with D tentatively TRBD2 (5 bases). V lost 5 bases, J lost 3 bases, and 23 bases lay in between. The CDR3 sequence is 19 residues long. Germline V gene lookup returns CDR1 SEHNR and CDR2 FQNEAQ (reference sequence). Here the CDR3 reads CASSTTDTGIKFGANVLTF. CDR3 DNA: TGTGCCAGCAGCACCACCGACACGGGGATTAAGTTTGGGGCCAACGTCCTGACTTTC.

The chain joins TRBV7-2 to TRBJ1-4; no definite D call. From germline, CDR1 is SGHTA and CDR2 FQGNSA. Between the trimmed V and J ends, which lost 6 bases and 4 bases, there was a span of 9 bases. CDR3 size: 13 residues. The CDR3 reads CASRAGVNEKLFF. The CDR3 DNA follows: TGTGCCAGCAGGGCCGGGGTTAATGAAAAACTGTTTTTT.

V gene TRBV14 combines with J gene TRBJ1-1; tentatively, D is TRBD1 (6 bases). Germline V CDR1 and CDR2: SGHDN, FVKESK. The CDR3 spans 15 residues. V was pared by 0 bases and J by 0 bases, with 8 bases between. CDR3 residues: CASSQENRVNTEAFF. The CDR3 DNA reads TGTGCCAGCAGCCAAGAGAACAGGGTGAACACTGAAGCTTTCTTT.

The chain links TRBV5-1 to TRBJ2-5, with D possibly matching TRBD1 (5 bases). The germline CDR1 and CDR2 sequences are SGHRS and YFSETQ. The V end lost 4 bases, the J end lost 4 bases, and 20 bases lay between the germline ends. CDR3 length: 16 residues. The CDR3 reads CASSKGIGVVGETQYF. The CDR3 DNA follows: TGCGCCAGCAGCAAGGGGATAGGGGTGGTAGGAGAGACCCAGTACTTC.

Concerning this clone itself: Other nucleotide sequences in the sample specify the same CDR3. V and J are TRBV5-1 and TRBJ2-7, with D possibly TRBD2 on 5 matching bases. The CDR3 totals 13 residues. The V and J ends lost 4 bases and 7 bases respectively, with 15 bases between them. Germline assignment: CDR1 SGHRS and CDR2 YFSETQ. CDR3 nucleotide sequence: TGCGCCAGCAGCAGCCGGGAAGCAGGAGAGCAGTACTTC. Its protein product is CASSSREAGEQYF.

The V call is TRBV7-2, the J call TRBJ2-3; 12 positions agree with TRBD2. The germline V gene has CDR1 SGHTA and CDR2 FQGNSA. This CDR3 has 16 amino acids. V lost 5 bases to trimming and J lost 3 bases; unmatched junction nucleotides: 6. The CDR3 sequence: CASSISSGRGTDTQYF. The CDR3 nucleotides are TGTGCCAGCAGCATCTCTAGCGGGAGGGGGACAGATACGCAGTATTTT.

This clone was seen once. The chain is built from TRBV2 and TRBJ2-3, with D perhaps matching TRBD2 (5 bases). Trimming pared 5 bases from V and 2 bases from J, leaving 11 bases between. CDR3 size: 14 residues. Per the germline V gene, CDR1 is SNHLY and CDR2 is FYNNEI. The CDR3 loop is CASSIERNTDTQYF. CDR3 DNA: TGTGCCAGCAGTATTGAGCGGAACACAGATACGCAGTATTTT.

By share, this clone counts as medium-sized. V gene TRBV18 combines with J gene TRBJ1-4; TRBD1 is a possible D gene (5 bases). The ends were cut back, 5 bases at V and 0 bases at J, with 19 bases in the middle. Germline V gene sequence: CDR1 KGHSH, CDR2 LQKENI. This CDR3 has 18 amino acids. CDR3 DNA sequence: TGTGCCAGCTCAGTCTTGAGGACACGAGACGCAACTAATGAAAAACTGTTTTTT. Translating it yields CASSVLRTRDATNEKLFF.

This chain joins TRBV18 and TRBJ2-2, with TRBD1 matching over 7 bases. The germline V gene encodes CDR1 KGHSH and CDR2 LQKENI. The CDR3 extends over 15 amino acids. J was trimmed by 4 bases and V by 2 bases; bases with no gene match: 4. In DNA, the CDR3 is TGTGCCAGCTCACCAAGGGGGCCGGGCACCGGGGAGCTGTTTTTT. Its translation: CASSPRGPGTGELFF.

The rearrangement joins TRBV27 to TRBJ2-7; perhaps TRBD1 as D (6 bases). The CDR3 contains 17 residues. Germline CDR1 and CDR2: MNHEY and SMNVEV (reference sequence). Trimming stripped 0 bases from V and 7 bases from J, with 22 bases between. The CDR3, as DNA: TGTGCCAGCAGTTTATCCCCTGGACAGCAACTCTTTGGGGAGCAGTACTTC. Translating it yields CASSLSPGQQLFGEQYF.

V gene TRBV27 combines with J gene TRBJ2-3, with D hard to call. The CDR3 contains 14 residues. V shed 3 bases and J shed 1 base, with 8 bases lying between them. Germline CDR1 and CDR2: MNHEY and SMNVEV (reference sequence). The CDR3: CASSLRDGTDTQYF. DNA of the CDR3: TGTGCCAGCAGTTTGCGCGATGGCACAGATACGCAGTATTTT.

This chain uses TRBV11-2 with TRBJ1-3; D may be TRBD1 (6 bases). This CDR3 has 17 residues. Germline loops: CDR1 SGHAT, CDR2 FQNNGV. V lost 3 bases to trimming and J lost 4 bases, with 19 bases between them. The CDR3 loop is CASSFSLRGARGNTIYF. The DNA of the CDR3 is TGTGCCAGCAGCTTTAGTCTACGGGGGGCGCGGGGAAACACCATATATTTT.

The chain couples TRBV2 to TRBJ2-7; D remains unclear. The CDR3 covers 14 residues. V lost 4 bases to trimming and J lost 3 bases, with 13 bases between them. Per germline, CDR1 SNHLY and CDR2 FYNNEI. DNA of the CDR3: TGTGCCAGCAGTGGCTTCGGTTCCCTCTACGAGCAGTACTTC. As protein: CASSGFGSLYEQYF.

With respect to this clone: A single base is all that separates this from a far larger clone, so a read error is likely. The chain has TRBV7-9 and TRBJ2-3, with TRBD2 matching 8 bases. Germline assignment: CDR1 SEHNR and CDR2 FQNEAQ (reference sequence). CDR3 length equals 16 residues. This chain's CDR3 is CSSSLGGSGTADTQYF. CDR3 nucleotides: TGTTCCAGCAGCTTAGGAGGTAGCGGGACGGCAGATACGCAGTATTTT.

CDR3 protein: CASSSVQGSLPRGDEQFF. Here the CDR3 DNA reads TGTGCCAGCAGCTCGGTACAGGGGTCGCTCCCTCGAGGGGATGAGCAGTTCTTC. The gene calls are TRBV7-8 and TRBJ2-1; 7 nucleotides align to TRBD1. The germline gives CDR1 SGHVS, CDR2 FQNEAQ. V was pared by 4 bases and J by 8 bases, with 20 bases of the junction left unmatched. This CDR3 region has 18 residues.

This clone was seen more than once but under ten times. The chain couples TRBV11-1 to TRBJ1-2; no clear D. Germline CDR1 SGHAT, CDR2 FQDESV (reference sequence). The V end lost 0 bases, the J end lost 8 bases, and 10 bases lay between the germline ends. This CDR3 spans 13 amino acids. CDR3 bases: TGTGCCAGCAGCTTAGCAGGGAGTATGGGCTACACCTTC. It is translated as CASSLAGSMGYTF.

The V and J genes are TRBV7-2 and TRBJ1-2; D call uncertain. Germline loops: CDR1 SGHTA, CDR2 FQGNSA. V lost 1 base to trimming and J lost 7 bases, with 10 bases between them. This CDR3 comprises 13 residues. CDR3 coding DNA: TGTGCCAGCAGCTTAGGCGGCTCGGGTGGCTACACCTTC. Its translation: CASSLGGSGGYTF.

This clone occurred once. This chain joins TRBV7-9 and TRBJ1-1; D might be TRBD1 (6 bases). The CDR3 extends over 14 amino acids. With 7 bases removed from V and 2 bases from J, the gap between germline ends came to 14 bases. Per the germline V gene, CDR1 is SEHNR and CDR2 is FQNEAQ (reference sequence). CDR3 region: CASKRTGQNTEAFF. As DNA, the CDR3 is TGTGCCAGCAAGAGAACAGGGCAAAACACTGAAGCTTTCTTT.

CDR3 in DNA: TGTGCCAGCAGTGTCTCACAGGGAGAAAAACTGTTTTTT. Its protein is CASSVSQGEKLFF. This chain links TRBV6-1 with TRBJ1-4, with D perhaps matching TRBD1 (6 bases). This CDR3 comprises 13 residues. V dropped 4 bases and J dropped 8 bases, with 11 bases sitting between them. Germline V lookup: CDR1 MNHNS, CDR2 SASEGT.